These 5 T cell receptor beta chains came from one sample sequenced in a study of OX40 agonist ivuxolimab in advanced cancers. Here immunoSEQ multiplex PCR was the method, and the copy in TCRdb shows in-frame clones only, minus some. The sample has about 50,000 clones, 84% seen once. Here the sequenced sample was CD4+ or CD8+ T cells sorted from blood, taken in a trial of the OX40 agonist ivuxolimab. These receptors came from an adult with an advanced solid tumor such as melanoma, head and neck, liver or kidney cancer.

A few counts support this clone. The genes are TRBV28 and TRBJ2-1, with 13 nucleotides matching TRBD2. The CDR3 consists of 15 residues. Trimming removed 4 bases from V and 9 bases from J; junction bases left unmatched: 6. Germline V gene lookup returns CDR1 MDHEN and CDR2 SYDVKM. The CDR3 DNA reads TGTGCCAGCAGTTGGGGACTAGCGGGGAAGGGTGAGCAGTTCTTC. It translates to CASSWGLAGKGEQFF.

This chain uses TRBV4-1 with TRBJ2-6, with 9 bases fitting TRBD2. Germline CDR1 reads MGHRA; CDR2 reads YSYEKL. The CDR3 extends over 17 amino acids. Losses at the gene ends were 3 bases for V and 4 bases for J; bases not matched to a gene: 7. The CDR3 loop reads CASSHGLARSGANVLTF. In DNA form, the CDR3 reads TGCGCCAGCAGCCACGGACTAGCGAGGTCCGGGGCCAACGTCCTGACTTTC.

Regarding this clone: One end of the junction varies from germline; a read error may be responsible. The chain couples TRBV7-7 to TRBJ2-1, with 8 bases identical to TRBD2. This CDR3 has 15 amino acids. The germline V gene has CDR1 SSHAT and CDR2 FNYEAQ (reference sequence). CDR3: CASSLGSGTYNEQFF. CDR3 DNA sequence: TGTGCTAGCAGCTTAGGTAGCGGGACTTACAATGAGCAGTTCTTC. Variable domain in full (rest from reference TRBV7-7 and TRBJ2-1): GAGVSQSPRYKVTKRGQDVTLRCDPISSHATLYWYQQALGQGPEFLTYFNYEAQPDKSGLPSDRFSAERPEGSISTLTIQRTEQRDSAMYRCASSLGSGTYNEQFFGPGTRLTVL.

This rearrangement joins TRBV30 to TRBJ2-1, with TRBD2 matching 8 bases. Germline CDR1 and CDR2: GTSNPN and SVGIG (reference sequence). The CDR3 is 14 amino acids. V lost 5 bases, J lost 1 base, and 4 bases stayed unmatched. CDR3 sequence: CAWAQRGSYNEQFF. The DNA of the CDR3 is TGTGCCTGGGCGCAGCGGGGGTCCTACAATGAGCAGTTCTTC.

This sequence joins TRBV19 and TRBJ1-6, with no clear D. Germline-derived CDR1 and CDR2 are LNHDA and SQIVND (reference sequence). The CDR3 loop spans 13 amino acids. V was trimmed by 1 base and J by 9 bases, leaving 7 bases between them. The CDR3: CASSIVGGSPLHF. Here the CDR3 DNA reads TGTGCCAGTAGTATAGTAGGCGGTTCACCCCTCCACTTT. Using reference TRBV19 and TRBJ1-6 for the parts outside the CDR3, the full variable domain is DGGITQSPKYLFRKEGQNVTLSCEQNLNHDAMYWYRQDPGQGLRLIYYSQIVNDFQKGDIAEGYSVSREKKESFPLTVTSAQKNPTAFYLCASSIVGGSPLHFGNGTRLTVT.